The rows below give T cell receptor beta chains drawn from one sample of a study of blood T cell repertoires in COVID-19. The table came from immunoSEQ multiplex PCR; TCRdb's copy has only in-frame clones and leaves some out. The table includes over 200,000 clones, 88% detected once. Sequenced material: peripheral blood. All receptors come from a woman aged 60-75 years with acute or convalescent COVID-19. The CDR3 runs from the conserved cysteine through the conserved F or W. D genes are given only for firm matches.

>TRBJ1-2|TRBV19|-
TGTGCCAGTAGTATCGGCGGGCCGGACTATGGCTACACCTTC
CASSIGGPDYGYTF
>TRBJ2-1|TRBV28|-
TGTGCCAGCAGTTTAATTCGGGGAAGCTCCTACAATGAGCAGTTCTTC
CASSLIRGSSYNEQFF
>TRBJ2-7|TRBV4-1|-
TGCGCCAGCAGCCGGGGATTGGTAGGGGCCTACGAGCAGTACTTC
CASSRGLVGAYEQYF
>TRBJ1-1|TRBV19|-
TGTGCCAGTAGTATGAACAGGGAATGGAACACTGAAGCTTTCTTT
CASSMNREWNTEAFF
>TRBJ1-4|TRBV4-2|TRBD1
TGTGCCAGCAGCCAAGATCAAACAGGGGGCGCACGTGAAAAACTGTTTTTT
CASSQDQTGGAREKLFF
>TRBJ2-3|TRBV5-4|TRBD2
TGTGCCAGCAGCTTGGCTAGCGGGAGCACAGATACGCAGTATTTT
CASSLASGSTDTQYF
>TRBJ1-2|TRBV5-1|-
TGCGCCAGCAGCTTAATGGCAGACTATGGCTACACCTTC
CASSLMADYGYTF
>TRBJ2-1|TRBV7-2|TRBD2
TGTGCCAGCAGCACCGTAGCGGGATCCTACAATGAGCAGTTCTTC
CASSTVAGSYNEQFF
>TRBJ2-1|TRBV18|TRBD2
TGTGCCAGCTCATCAGCGGGACTAGCGATCAGCAATGAGCAGTTCTTC
CASSSAGLAISNEQFF
>TRBJ2-3|TRBV10-2|-
TGCGCCAGCAGTGAGTCGAACCGGGGAGATACGCAGTATTTT
CASSESNRGDTQYF
>TRBJ2-5|TRBV4-2|TRBD2
TGTGCCAGCAGCGGGAGGAGAGGACTAGAGGTCCAGTACTTC
CASSGRRGLEVQYF
>TRBJ2-7|TRBV7-7|TRBD1
TGTGCCAGCAGCCCGGACAGGGGCCACGAGCAGTACTTC
CASSPDRGHEQYF